The 13 T cell receptor beta chains below come from one sample, sequenced in a study of T cell responses to AZD1222 COVID-19 vaccine. Sequencing used immunoSEQ multiplex PCR; TCRdb keeps in-frame clones, though not all of them. The sample holds around 150,000 clones; roughly 94% are singletons and the top ten take roughly 1.3%. The material sequenced was peripheral blood, taken on day 0 of AZD1222 vaccination. These TCRs come from an adult in good health.

The V gene is TRBV7-9, the J gene TRBJ2-2, with 7 bases fitting TRBD1. This CDR3 has 15 amino acids. Germline V gene sequence: CDR1 SEHNR, CDR2 FQNEAQ (reference sequence). The CDR3 bases are TGTGCTTATCACGCCGGGACAGCGAACACCGGGGAGCTGTTTTTT. It yields the protein CAYHAGTANTGELFF.

This rearrangement joins TRBV19 to TRBJ1-5; D may be TRBD1 (6 bases). Germline V gene lookup returns CDR1 LNHDA and CDR2 SQIVND (reference sequence). This CDR3 is 16 amino acids long. Trimming cost V 2 bases and J 0 bases, with 11 bases left between them. For the CDR3, the DNA is TGTGCCAGTAGTATACGGGCAGGGGATAGCAATCAGCCCCAGCATTTT. This encodes CASSIRAGDSNQPQHF.

This chain uses TRBV5-1 with TRBJ2-1; D possibly corresponds to TRBD2 (6 bases). The CDR3 loop spans 18 amino acids. V was clipped by 1 base and J by 3 bases, with 20 bases between them. Looked up from germline, CDR1 is SGHRS and CDR2 is YFSETQ. The CDR3 nucleotides read TGCGCCAGCAGCTTGACGACTAGGATGGGTTCTTACTACAATGAGCAGTTCTTC. Translating gives CASSLTTRMGSYYNEQFF.

The chain employs TRBV5-6 and TRBJ1-1, with 7 bases fitting TRBD1. Trimming at V came to 1 base and at J to 10 bases, leaving 7 bases not matched to a gene. The CDR3 extends over 13 amino acids. Germline V lookup: CDR1 SGHDT, CDR2 YYEEEE. The CDR3 nucleotides are TGTGCCAGCAGCTTGACAGGGGAAATTGTAGCTTTCTTT. Its translation is CASSLTGEIVAFF.

The J gene is TRBJ1-2, the V gene TRBV19, with a weak D call TRBD1 (5 bases). Germline CDR1 LNHDA, CDR2 SQIVND (reference sequence). V lost 5 bases to trimming and J lost 4 bases, with 29 bases between them. The CDR3 is 19 amino acids. CDR3 sequence (DNA): TGTGCCAGTAGTCTGCACGGGGGGACTCAAAGGGGCGCTTTCTATGGCTACACCTTC. This encodes CASSLHGGTQRGAFYGYTF. Complete variable domain (other parts from reference TRBV19 and TRBJ1-2): DGGITQSPKYLFRKEGQNVTLSCEQNLNHDAMYWYRQDPGQGLRLIYYSQIVNDFQKGDIAEGYSVSREKKESFPLTVTSAQKNPTAFYLCASSLHGGTQRGAFYGYTFGSGTRLTVV.

The J gene is TRBJ1-2, the V gene TRBV27, with D perhaps TRBD1 (5 bases). Germline lookup yields CDR1 MNHEY and CDR2 SMNVEV (reference sequence). Trimming took off 5 bases at V and 3 bases at J, with 16 bases between the two ends. The CDR3 sequence is 15 residues long. This CDR3 reads CASSLGGGLYYGYTF. The DNA of the CDR3 is TGTGCCAGCAGTCTGGGGGGTGGGCTGTACTATGGCTACACCTTC.

The V gene is TRBV5-5, the J gene TRBJ2-1; D is possibly TRBD2 (5 bases). Germline V gives CDR1 SGHKS, CDR2 YYEKEE (reference sequence). The CDR3 length is 13 residues. The germline V and J ends were trimmed by 2 bases and 10 bases, with 13 bases remaining between them. The CDR3 spells CASSFQTNGEQFF. CDR3 nucleotide sequence: TGTGCCAGCAGCTTTCAGACTAACGGAGAGCAGTTCTTC.

The chain employs TRBV10-3 and TRBJ2-7; D may match TRBD1 or TRBD2 (5 bases each). Deletions cut 3 bases from V and 1 base from J, with 13 bases between. The CDR3 consists of 15 residues. Germline assignment: CDR1 ENHRY and CDR2 SYGVKD. This CDR3 is CAISDWGKNSYEQYV. The DNA for the CDR3 is TGTGCCATCAGTGATTGGGGGAAGAATTCCTACGAGCAGTACGTC.

CDR3 region: CASSPEGPLDSEAFF. The CDR3 nucleotides read TGTGCCAGCTCACCCGAGGGGCCCCTTGACTCTGAAGCTTTCTTT. The chain is built from TRBV18 and TRBJ1-1; tentative D call: TRBD1 (5 bases). The CDR3 is 15 amino acids. In germline, CDR1 is KGHSH, CDR2 LQKENI. V lost 3 bases, J lost 6 bases, and 17 bases lay in between.

The chain has TRBV2 and TRBJ1-1, with D perhaps matching TRBD1 (6 bases). V was shortened by 6 bases and J by 4 bases, with 15 bases between the two germline ends. Per the germline V gene, CDR1 is SNHLY and CDR2 is FYNNEI. This CDR3 has 14 amino acids. The CDR3 sequence: CASRKWGRGTEAFF. The CDR3 coding sequence is TGTGCCAGCAGGAAATGGGGCAGGGGCACTGAAGCTTTCTTT.

The CDR3 loop is CASSRDGNYGYTF. The CDR3 nucleotides read TGTGCCAGCAGCCGGGACGGGAACTATGGCTACACCTTC. The chain links TRBV5-4 to TRBJ1-2; a weak D match, TRBD1 (5 bases). Trimming shortened V by 4 bases and J by 2 bases, and 9 bases separated the two germline ends. Looked up from germline, CDR1 is SGHNT and CDR2 is YYREEE (reference sequence). The CDR3 contains 13 residues.

V usage is TRBV18 and J usage is TRBJ2-2, with TRBD2 matching over 13 bases. The CDR3 length is 17 residues. Germline lookup yields CDR1 KGHSH and CDR2 LQKENI. V shed 3 bases and J 4 bases; nucleotides not matched to a gene: 5. CDR3 loop: CASSPGLAGQATGELFF. The CDR3 DNA follows: TGTGCCAGCTCACCGGGACTAGCGGGGCAAGCCACCGGGGAGCTGTTTTTT. Complete variable domain (other parts from reference TRBV18 and TRBJ2-2): NAGVMQNPRHLVRRRGQEARLRCSPMKGHSHVYWYRQLPEEGLKFMVYLQKENIIDESGMPKERFSAEFPKEGPSILRIQQVVRGDSAAYFCASSPGLAGQATGELFFGEGSRLTVL.

This clone was observed a single time. This chain links TRBV27 with TRBJ1-1; D gene ambiguous. Trimming removed 6 bases at V and 1 base at J, with 12 bases between. Germline-derived CDR1 and CDR2 are MNHEY and SMNVEV (reference sequence). The CDR3 loop spans 14 amino acids. The CDR3 nucleotides are TGTGCCAGCAGCCCCAACTGGGGGAACACTGAAGCTTTCTTT. Translation gives CASSPNWGNTEAFF.